These T cell receptor beta chains were read from a single sample in a study of blood T cell repertoires in COVID-19. Measured with immunoSEQ multiplex PCR; TCRdb has only the in-frame clones, and not every one. The sample lists a few hundred thousand clones; more than 75% were seen once. Sequenced material: peripheral blood. All receptors come from a woman aged 30 to 39 with COVID-19, enrolled during active disease. The CDR3 runs from the conserved cysteine through the conserved F or W. The D gene is left open where the match is weak. The listing skips clone size in some rows; elsewhere it reads once, few, many or a size class.

V	J	D	size	CDR3	DNA
TRBV19	TRBJ2-1	.	.	CASSTQGNSYNEQFF	TGTGCCAGTAGTACACAGGGAAACTCCTACAATGAGCAGTTCTTC
TRBV24-1	TRBJ1-4	TRBD1	once	CATSESGQDEKLFF	TGTGCCACCAGTGAAAGTGGACAGGATGAAAAACTGTTTTTT
TRBV10-1	TRBJ2-3	.	.	CASSDRPDTQYF	TGCGCCAGCAGTGACAGGCCAGATACGCAGTATTTT
TRBV29-1	TRBJ1-1	.	.	CSVASGLNTEAFF	TGCAGCGTTGCGTCGGGATTGAACACTGAAGCTTTCTTT
TRBV28	TRBJ1-4	TRBD1	.	CASSGTGNEKLFF	TGTGCCAGCAGTGGGACAGGGAATGAAAAACTGTTTTTT
TRBV21-1	TRBJ2-1	.	.	CASSPTGFVKGVAYNEQFF	TGTGCCAGCAGCCCCACAGGGTTCGTGAAGGGAGTCGCCTACAATGAGCAGTTCTTC
TRBV5-4	TRBJ2-2	TRBD1	.	CASSRPGGPNTGELFF	TGTGCCAGCAGTCGACCAGGGGGTCCGAACACCGGGGAGCTGTTTTTT
TRBV30	TRBJ2-7	TRBD1	.	CAWSVGTGVHEQYF	TGTGCCTGGAGTGTAGGGACAGGGGTACACGAGCAGTACTTC
TRBV27	TRBJ2-4	.	.	CASSFPGAGIQYF	TGTGCCAGCAGTTTCCCAGGTGCTGGCATTCAGTACTTC
TRBV19	TRBJ2-3	.	once	CASPYQNTDTQYF	TGTGCCAGCCCCTACCAAAACACAGATACGCAGTATTTT
TRBV28	TRBJ2-1	TRBD1	.	CASIQGARYNEQFF	TGTGCCAGTATACAGGGGGCGCGATACAATGAGCAGTTCTTC
TRBV2	TRBJ1-5	.	.	CASRRGPSNQPQHF	TGTGCCAGCCGGAGAGGGCCTAGCAATCAGCCCCAGCATTTT
TRBV6-1	TRBJ1-4	.	.	CASSGGRWAIGGELFF	TGTGCCAGCAGTGGGGGCCGCTGGGCCATTGGGGGGGAACTGTTTTTT
TRBV7-3	TRBJ2-3	.	.	CASVGPGADGTDTQYF	TGTGCCAGCGTAGGCCCGGGAGCGGATGGCACAGATACGCAGTATTTT
TRBV6-5	TRBJ1-5	.	once	CASSYWLDQPQHF	TGTGCCAGCAGTTACTGGCTGGATCAGCCCCAGCATTTT
TRBV28	TRBJ2-3	.	few	CASSLSQGDTQYF	TGTGCCAGCAGTTTATCCCAGGGAGATACGCAGTATTTT